This T cell receptor beta chain originates from a study of T cell clones after liver transplantation (dated by TCRdb to the late 2010s). Describing the broader study: The samples were obtained from ITN030ST, a randomized trial that attempted immunosuppression withdrawal within 2 years after liver transplantation. The study cohort included 8 liver transplant recipients, of whom 3 were classified as tolerant and 5 as non-tolerant. As an antigen-independent comparator for donor-reactive sequences, third party-reactive TCRbeta sequences were also identified from pre-transplant MLRs. Donor-reactive T cell clones were identified by TCRbeta sequencing following a pre-transplant mixed lymphocyte reaction and were subsequently tracked in post-transplant blood. Of the eight recipients, a few were HCV-positive, while the remaining recipients had been transplanted for non-autoimmune, non-viral indications. Tolerance meant complete immunosuppression withdrawal for at least one year without liver enzymes rising beyond twice the upper limit of normal. Until randomization at 12-24 months post-transplant, subjects were given standard immunosuppression, with no induction therapy. Blood samples were collected pre-transplant, pre-randomization before withdrawal, and post-randomization after either complete withdrawal or failed withdrawal. The paper's findings and limits, for the study overall: In two subjects, low numbers of available donor cells limited the measurable donor-reactive repertoire. Because allograft tissue specimens were not available, migration of donor-reactive T cells into the graft, rather than deletion, may have occurred. When repertoire turnover was accounted for, significantly reduced detection of donor-reactive sequences was found in 7 of 8 subjects for CD4 and in 8 of 8 subjects for CD8. Because of small, heterogeneous patient numbers and non-standardized post-transplant time points, the conclusions were only preliminary. The decline in donor-reactive sequences exceeded the decline in third party-reactive sequences, suggesting partial antigen-specific deletion that was unrelated to withdrawal success. In most of the 8 subjects, circulating donor-reactive CD4 TCRbeta sequences decreased significantly after transplant, regardless of tolerance or HCV status.

The CDR3 goes from the cysteine to the phenylalanine over 15 residues. Just CDR3 DNA is preserved here, 45 bases in frame from base 1. CDR1 is given as SEHNR and CDR2 as FQNEAQ, both from the germline V gene (reference sequence). V loses 2 bases of germline sequence and J loses 6 bases, and the interval between the two ends is 16 bases. High-throughput TCRbeta CDR3 sequencing of frozen genomic DNA was performed by immunoSEQ, with PCR amplification, mapping, bias correction and internal controls included. Processing in the source paper ran as follows. Productive rearrangements were kept, and unique TCRbeta sequences were defined by CDR3 nucleotide sequence plus V and J gene. For a sequence to be called donor-reactive, it needed a frequency of at least 0.01% and at least 5-fold expansion in CFSE-low cells compared with unstimulated pre-transplant cells. Minimum frequency thresholds were set for each subject on the basis of the unstimulated sample with the lowest template count, so that a detection power of at least 90% was ensured. Repertoire turnover was measured by Jensen-Shannon divergence between the top 1000 TCRbeta sequences post- and pre-transplant. Changes in detection of donor-reactive sequences were tested with two-sided Fisher's exact tests. TCRdb's version of the immuneACCESS table is confined to in-frame rearrangements and falls short of the full clone set. An unresolved V gene accounts for under half of the shortfall where checked; the remainder is of unknown origin. Clonal size and the V and J genes are those of that table, whereas D and trimming came from the DNA. This sample comprises approximately 75,000 clones, roughly 80% of them detected only once. The top ten hold about 0.79% of the sample.

Comment on this clone: Its antigen has not been determined. Base qualities are missing; no much larger clone stands one base away.

Thawed unstimulated PBMCs were stained for CD3, CD4 and CD8 and FACS-sorted into CD3+CD4+ and CD3+CD8+ populations. Randomization to immunosuppression withdrawal applied to every one of the 8 studied subjects. The Qiagen DNeasy Blood and Tissue Kit was used to isolate genomic DNA. The rearranged segments are TRBV7-9 and TRBJ1-1, with the D gene too uncertain to name. The sample here was CD4+ T cells from blood, taken 12 months after liver transplant. This TCR was recovered from a human patient who received a liver transplant. After a transplant, not all T cells may be the patient's own; some may come from the graft donor. CDR3 loop: CASSLSNSGVAEAFF. Read as DNA, the sequence is TGTGCCAGCAGCTTATCCAACTCCGGGGTGGCTGAAGCTTTCTTT.